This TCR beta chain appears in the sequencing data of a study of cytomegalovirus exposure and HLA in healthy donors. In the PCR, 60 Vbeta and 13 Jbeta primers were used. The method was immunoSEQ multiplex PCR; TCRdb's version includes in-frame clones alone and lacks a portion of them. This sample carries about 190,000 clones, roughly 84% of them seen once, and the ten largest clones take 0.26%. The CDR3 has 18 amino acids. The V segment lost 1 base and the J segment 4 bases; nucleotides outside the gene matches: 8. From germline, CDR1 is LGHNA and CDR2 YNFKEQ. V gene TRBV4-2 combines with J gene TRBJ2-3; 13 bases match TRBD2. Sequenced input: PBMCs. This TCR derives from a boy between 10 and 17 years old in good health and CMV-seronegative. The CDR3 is CASSQGTSGSLGADTQYF. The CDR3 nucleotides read TGTGCCAGCAGCCAAGGGACTAGCGGGAGCCTGGGGGCAGATACGCAGTATTTT.